These 2 T cell receptor beta chains came from one sample sequenced in a study of T cell repertoires in ileal Crohn's disease. As for time point: neoterminal ileum biopsy at postoperative endoscopy, about 6 months after surgery. Profiled with immunoSEQ multiplex PCR; TCRdb holds only in-frame clones, not every one. The sample consists of more than 50,000 clones, roughly nine tenths of them appearing once. The material sequenced was ileal tissue. The receptors were gathered from an adult with Crohn's disease.

In its sample, this clone was seen a few times. CDR3 region: CASSQALPGAGLQPQHF. The CDR3 bases are TGCGCCAGCAGCCAAGCCCTACCCGGCGCCGGACTTCAGCCCCAGCATTTT. V usage is TRBV4-3 and J usage is TRBJ1-5; D unclear. Germline assignment: CDR1 LGHNA and CDR2 YSLEER. V was shortened by 1 base and J by 6 bases, with 19 bases between the two germline ends. The CDR3 extends over 17 amino acids.

V and J are TRBV5-4 and TRBJ1-1, with a weak D call TRBD1 (5 bases). V dropped 4 bases and J dropped 8 bases, with 15 bases sitting between them. This CDR3 comprises 13 residues. Germline CDR1 reads SGHNT; CDR2 reads YYREEE (reference sequence). CDR3 sequence reads: CASSTRGGHEAFF. CDR3 nucleotides: TGTGCCAGCAGCACCCGGGGAGGACACGAAGCTTTCTTT.